This entry lists 15 T cell receptor beta chains sequenced from one sample in a study of metastatic and nonmetastatic thyroid tumors. There were no patients who had received any treatment before thyroid surgery. TCRdb re-processed the PCR reads through MiXCR. The sample contains around 20,000 clones, about a quarter of which appear only once. Specimen: blood. The receptors shown here come from a female donor with papillary thyroid cancer or a benign thyroid nodule (not recorded which). Some clones in this sample may be carry-over from other donors' samples.

This clone occurred many times. This CDR3 reads CASTEGGVYGYTF. DNA of the CDR3: TGTGCCAGCACCGAGGGAGGAGTCTATGGCTACACCTTC. The V call is TRBV28, the J call TRBJ1-2; D unclear. The CDR3 extends over 13 amino acids. The V gene's germline CDR1 is MDHEN and CDR2 SYDVKM. Between the trimmed V and J ends, which lost 7 bases and 4 bases, there was a span of 13 bases.

This clone was seen more than once but under ten times. The chain employs TRBV6-1 and TRBJ1-2; D is undetermined. The V gene lost 5 bases and the J gene lost 5 bases, with 15 bases spanning the gap. The CDR3 loop spans 14 amino acids. CDR1 is MNHNS and CDR2 is SASEGT in the germline V gene. As DNA, the CDR3 is TGTGCCAGCAGTTCGGACGGGCCGGGATATGGCTACACCTTC. Protein: CASSSDGPGYGYTF.

Comment on this clone: A read error may produce the germline difference seen at one junction end. The chain combines TRBV20-1 with TRBJ2-1; 7 bases line up with TRBD2. Per the germline V gene, CDR1 is DFQATT and CDR2 is SNEGSKA (reference sequence). The CDR3 sequence is 15 residues long. For the CDR3, the DNA is TGCAGTGCTGGAGAAGCGGGGACGACCTACAATGAGCAGTTCTTC. Protein sequence: CSAGEAGTTYNEQFF.

This clone was seen many times. The genes are TRBV2 and TRBJ1-5; tentative D call: TRBD1 (6 bases). The V gene's germline CDR1 is SNHLY and CDR2 FYNNEI. The CDR3 has 16 residues. The germline V and J ends were trimmed by 6 bases and 0 bases, with 15 bases remaining between them. The CDR3 is CASRGGIGGSNQPQHF. The DNA for the CDR3 is TGTGCCAGCAGAGGGGGTATTGGAGGTAGCAATCAGCCCCAGCATTTT.

This clone was seen a few times. The chain recombines TRBV12-3 or TRBV12-4 with TRBJ2-5; D is unclear. The CDR3 is made up of 12 amino acids. V gave up 3 bases and J gave up 4 bases, with 6 bases separating them. CDR3 sequence: CASSFPGETQYF. The CDR3 coding sequence is TGTGCCAGCAGTTTTCCGGGAGAGACCCAGTACTTC.

In its sample, this clone was seen once. One end of the junction varies from germline; a read error may be responsible. The chain employs TRBV12-3 or TRBV12-4 and TRBJ1-3; D unclear. The CDR3 has 13 amino acids. As DNA, the CDR3 is TGTGCCAGACCTGTCAGCTCTGGAAACACCAGATATTTT. Translating it yields CARPVSSGNTRYF.

This clone was counted at least ten times. This chain links TRBV14 with TRBJ1-3, with D maybe TRBD1 (6 bases). V lost 4 bases to trimming and J lost 2 bases, with 9 bases between them. This CDR3 has 14 amino acids. The germline V gene has CDR1 SGHDN and CDR2 FVKESK. Here the CDR3 DNA reads TGTGCCAGCAGCCCAAACAGGGCTGGAAACACCATATATTTT. It translates to CASSPNRAGNTIYF.

This clone showed up many times. The J gene is TRBJ2-1, the V gene TRBV9; 12 bases match TRBD2. The CDR3 has 18 residues. CDR1 SGDLS and CDR2 YYNGEE come from the germline V gene. V trimming: 0 bases; J trimming: 4 bases; junction bases outside the gene matches: 8. The CDR3 DNA sequence: TGTGCCAGCAGCGTAGGACTAGCGGGAGCCCCATTTTACAATGAGCAGTTCTTC. It encodes CASSVGLAGAPFYNEQFF.

This clone was counted ten times or more. The rearrangement joins TRBV3-1 to TRBJ2-7; D unresolved. The CDR3 spans 14 residues. Germline-derived CDR1 and CDR2 are LGHDT and YNNKEL (reference sequence). The germline V and J ends were trimmed by 1 base and 2 bases, with 9 bases remaining between them. The CDR3: CASSQGAGTYEQYF. The CDR3 DNA is TGTGCCAGCAGCCAAGGGGCTGGAACCTACGAGCAGTACTTC.

Comment on this clone: The junction shows a germline mismatch at one end, possibly a read error. CDR3 DNA: TGTGCCACCAGAAGAGATCGCGGGAGGGATGGATACACCTTC. Translated, it gives CATRRDRGRDGYTF. The rearrangement joins TRBV15 to TRBJ1-2, with D unclear. CDR1 and CDR2 from the germline V gene are LNHNV and YYDKDF (reference sequence). The CDR3 contains 14 residues.

This clone ranks as medium-sized (0.01 to 0.1%). The J gene is TRBJ1-1, the V gene TRBV19, with D possibly matching TRBD1 (5 bases). V was pared by 5 bases and J by 5 bases, with 12 bases between. Germline CDR1 reads LNHDA; CDR2 reads SQIVND (reference sequence). The CDR3 covers 13 residues. Here the CDR3 DNA reads TGTGCCAGTAGTGAGGCAGGGCGAACTGAAGCTTTCTTT. Encoded protein: CASSEAGRTEAFF.

This clone was recorded only once. One end of the junction fails to match germline, which may point to a read error. V is TRBV6-1 and J is TRBJ2-7, with a possible D match to TRBD2 (6 bases). The CDR3 sequence is 15 residues long. From germline, CDR1 is MNHNS and CDR2 SASEGT. The CDR3 reads CASSEGDLSPYEQYF. CDR3 bases: TGTGCCAGCAGCGAAGGGGACTTGTCACCATACGAGCAGTACTTC.

This clone was seen many times. The chain couples TRBV4-2 to TRBJ2-7; 11 nucleotides match TRBD2. Germline V CDR1 and CDR2: LGHNA, YNFKEQ. Trimming removed 1 base from V and 7 bases from J; junction bases left unmatched: 9. The CDR3 runs to 16 residues. The CDR3: CASSQGASGGSEEQYF. The CDR3 DNA is TGTGCCAGCAGCCAAGGAGCTAGCGGGGGGTCGGAGGAGCAGTACTTC.

This clone was seen only a few times. The V and J genes are TRBV19 and TRBJ1-1, with 8 bases that match TRBD1. Germline V gene sequence: CDR1 LNHDA, CDR2 SQIVND (reference sequence). The CDR3 runs 14 residues. Germline trimming cut 4 bases from V and 2 bases from J; bases unmatched to any gene: 3. DNA for the CDR3: TGTGCCAGTAGTAACCAGGGGGCAAACACTGAAGCTTTCTTT. Translated, it gives CASSNQGANTEAFF.

This clone ranks as medium-sized (0.01 to 0.1%). This chain connects TRBV15 to TRBJ2-5; D possibly uses TRBD1 or TRBD2 (5 bases each). The CDR3 has 15 residues. The germline V gene encodes CDR1 LNHNV and CDR2 YYDKDF (reference sequence). V lost 1 base to trimming and J lost 5 bases, with 14 bases between them. The CDR3 DNA follows: TGTGCCACCAGCAGAGGACAGCCGCGCGGGGAGACCCAGTACTTC. Translated: CATSRGQPRGETQYF.